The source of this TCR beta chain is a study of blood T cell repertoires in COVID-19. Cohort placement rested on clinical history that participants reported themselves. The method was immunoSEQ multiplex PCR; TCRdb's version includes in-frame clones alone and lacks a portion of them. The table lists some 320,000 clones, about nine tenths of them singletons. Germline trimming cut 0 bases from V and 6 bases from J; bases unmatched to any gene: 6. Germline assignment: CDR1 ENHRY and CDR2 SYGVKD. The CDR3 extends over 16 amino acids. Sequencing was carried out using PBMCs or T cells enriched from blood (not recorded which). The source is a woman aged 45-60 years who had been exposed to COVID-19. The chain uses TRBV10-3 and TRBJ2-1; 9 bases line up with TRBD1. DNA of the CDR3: TGTGCCATCAGTGAGTCGTTGGGGACAGGGATCAATGAGCAGTTCTTC. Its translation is CAISESLGTGINEQFF.